A single sample gave rise to the 10 T cell receptor beta chains below, sequenced in a study of control samples from healthy donors and cancer patients. Sequencing was performed with immunoSEQ multiplex PCR; in TCRdb, only in-frame clones are kept and a portion is missing. The table lists about 110,000 clones, almost 85% of them singletons. The sequenced sample consisted of blood. These receptors originate from a man aged 18 to 29 in good health.

This rearrangement joins TRBV4-1 to TRBJ1-5, with D possibly being TRBD1 (6 bases). V dropped 3 bases and J dropped 6 bases, with 12 bases sitting between them. Germline V lookup: CDR1 MGHRA, CDR2 YSYEKL. The CDR3 is 14 residues long. CDR3 nucleotides: TGCGCCAGCAGCCACTCAGGGGCGGGTCAGCCCCAGCATTTT. Encoded protein: CASSHSGAGQPQHF.

This clone was seen a handful of times. This chain uses TRBV7-8 with TRBJ2-1, with 8 nucleotides matching TRBD1. Germline V gene sequence: CDR1 SGHVS, CDR2 FQNEAQ. This CDR3 region has 17 residues. The V gene end was trimmed by 1 base and the J gene end by 3 bases; junction bases not matched to a gene: 8. The CDR3: CASSLGGTGLVYNEQFF. The CDR3, as DNA: TGTGCCAGCAGCTTAGGCGGGACAGGCTTGGTCTACAATGAGCAGTTCTTC.

This sequence joins TRBV19 and TRBJ2-3, with D hard to call. This CDR3 comprises 13 residues. Trimming pared 8 bases from V and 1 base from J, leaving 10 bases between. CDR1 and CDR2 (germline): LNHDA, SQIVND (reference sequence). CDR3 sequence (DNA): TGTGCCAGTGGGCCGATGGGCACAGATACGCAGTATTTT. Translation: CASGPMGTDTQYF.

The chain is built from TRBV2 and TRBJ1-5; D is possibly TRBD1 (6 bases). Germline CDR1 is SNHLY and CDR2 is FYNNEI. The CDR3 has 15 amino acids. With 6 bases removed from V and 9 bases from J, the gap between germline ends came to 21 bases. CDR3 region: CASSQEHLKGGPQHF. The CDR3 DNA sequence: TGTGCCAGCAGCCAGGAACATCTAAAAGGGGGGCCCCAGCATTTT.

V gene TRBV5-4 combines with J gene TRBJ1-4; D gene ambiguous. V was shortened by 6 bases and J by 6 bases, with 15 bases between the two germline ends. CDR1 SGHNT and CDR2 YYREEE come from the germline V gene (reference sequence). The CDR3 runs 14 residues. The chain's CDR3 is CASTSEGSDEKLFF. CDR3 coding DNA: TGTGCCAGCACCAGCGAGGGTTCCGATGAAAAACTGTTTTTT.

In DNA form, the CDR3 reads TGTGCCAGCAGTGAAAGAGGGAGGGATCAGCCCCAGCATTTT. This translates into CASSERGRDQPQHF. The V and J genes are TRBV2 and TRBJ1-5; no clear D. The CDR3 contains 14 residues. Trimming pared 2 bases from V and 5 bases from J, leaving 10 bases between. Germline V gene lookup returns CDR1 SNHLY and CDR2 FYNNEI.

The chain has TRBV5-1 and TRBJ2-2, with D uncertain. This CDR3 has 14 amino acids. Germline values: CDR1 SGHRS, CDR2 YFSETQ. V dropped 1 base and J dropped 3 bases, with 7 bases sitting between them. CDR3 sequence (DNA): TGCGCCAGCAGCTTGTACGCAGACACCGGGGAGCTGTTTTTT. Translated: CASSLYADTGELFF.

The chain couples TRBV28 to TRBJ1-6; TRBD1 might be the D (6 bases). Germline V gives CDR1 MDHEN, CDR2 SYDVKM. The CDR3 sequence is 19 residues long. V lost 4 bases and J lost 0, with 19 bases in between. CDR3 region: CASSSLGGPRGSYNSPLHF. CDR3 coding DNA: TGTGCCAGCAGTTCCCTGGGGGGCCCGAGAGGCTCCTATAATTCACCCCTCCACTTT.

This chain joins TRBV25-1 and TRBJ1-6; 7 bases are a match to TRBD1. Per the germline V gene, CDR1 is MGHDK and CDR2 is SYGVNS. The trim removed 3 bases at V and 5 bases at J, leaving 7 bases unmatched. The CDR3 consists of 16 residues. Here the CDR3 DNA reads TGTGCCAGCAGTGACTCTCCAGACAGGGATAATTCACCCCTCCACTTT. It codes for CASSDSPDRDNSPLHF.

The genes are TRBV5-5 and TRBJ2-7; either TRBD1 or TRBD2 may supply D (5 bases each). This CDR3 is built from 16 residues. The germline V and J ends were trimmed by 3 bases and 2 bases, with 18 bases remaining between them. Germline V lookup: CDR1 SGHKS, CDR2 YYEKEE (reference sequence). This CDR3 is CASSSVGGGVPYEQYF. The CDR3 DNA sequence: TGTGCCAGCAGCTCCGTAGGTGGGGGAGTACCCTACGAGCAGTACTTC.